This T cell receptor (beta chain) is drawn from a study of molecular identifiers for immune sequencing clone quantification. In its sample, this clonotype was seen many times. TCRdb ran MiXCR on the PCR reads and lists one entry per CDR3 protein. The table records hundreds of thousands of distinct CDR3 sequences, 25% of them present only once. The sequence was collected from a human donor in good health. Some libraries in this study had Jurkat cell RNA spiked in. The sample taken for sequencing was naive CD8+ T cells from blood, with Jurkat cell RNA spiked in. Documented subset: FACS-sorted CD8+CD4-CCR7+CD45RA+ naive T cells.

The CDR3 nucleotides are TGTGCCAGTAACAGGGTAGCGAACACCGGGGAGCTGTTTTTT. The encoded protein is CASNRVANTGELFF. V and J are TRBV13 and TRBJ2-2, with D possibly matching TRBD1 (6 bases). V dropped 9 bases and J dropped 0 bases, with 11 bases sitting between them. The CDR3 has 14 amino acids. In germline, CDR1 is PRHDT, CDR2 FYEKMQ (reference sequence).